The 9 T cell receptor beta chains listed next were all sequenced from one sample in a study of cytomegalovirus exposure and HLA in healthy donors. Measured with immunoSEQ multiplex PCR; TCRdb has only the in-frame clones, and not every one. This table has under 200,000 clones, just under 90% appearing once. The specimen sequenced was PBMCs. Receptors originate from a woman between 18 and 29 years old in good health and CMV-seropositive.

The CDR3 nucleotides read TGCGCCAGCAGCGCCGGGACAGGGGACAATGAGCAGTTCTTC. It translates to CASSAGTGDNEQFF. This rearrangement joins TRBV5-1 to TRBJ2-1; 10 nucleotides match TRBD1. J lost 5 bases, V lost 4 bases, and 3 bases had no gene match. From germline, CDR1 is SGHRS and CDR2 YFSETQ. The CDR3 extends over 14 amino acids.

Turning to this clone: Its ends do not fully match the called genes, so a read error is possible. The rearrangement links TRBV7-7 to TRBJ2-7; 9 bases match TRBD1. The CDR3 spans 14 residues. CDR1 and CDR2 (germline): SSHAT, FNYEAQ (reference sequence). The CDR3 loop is CASSPGTGSNEQYF. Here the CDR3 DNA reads TGTGCTAGCAGTCCCGGGACAGGGTCCAACGAGCAGTACTTC.

The CDR3 coding sequence is TGCAGCGTAACTAGCGGGAGGGTGGAGACCCAGTACTTC. It specifies CSVTSGRVETQYF. This chain uses TRBV29-1 with TRBJ2-5, with 13 nucleotides matching TRBD2. Germline V lookup: CDR1 SQVTM, CDR2 ANQGSEA. V was clipped by 6 bases and J by 5 bases; unmatched bases: 3. The CDR3 loop spans 13 amino acids.

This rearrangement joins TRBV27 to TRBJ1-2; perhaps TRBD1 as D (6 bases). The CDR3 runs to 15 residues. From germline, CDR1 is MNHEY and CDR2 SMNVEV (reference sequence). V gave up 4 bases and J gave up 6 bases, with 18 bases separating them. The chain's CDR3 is CASSSQTGTKDGYTF. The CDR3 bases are TGTGCCAGCAGTTCTCAGACCGGGACAAAGGATGGCTACACCTTC.

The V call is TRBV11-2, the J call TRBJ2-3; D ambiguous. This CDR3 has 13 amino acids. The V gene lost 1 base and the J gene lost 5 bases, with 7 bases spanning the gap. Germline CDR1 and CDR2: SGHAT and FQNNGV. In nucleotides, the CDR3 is TGTGCCAGCAGCTTAGTTCCGGGAGATACGCAGTATTTT. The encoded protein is CASSLVPGDTQYF.

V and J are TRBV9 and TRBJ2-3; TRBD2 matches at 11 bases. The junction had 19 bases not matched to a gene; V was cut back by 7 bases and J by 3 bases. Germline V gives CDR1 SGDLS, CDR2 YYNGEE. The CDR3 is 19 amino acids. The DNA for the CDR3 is TGTGCCAGCGCCCGGGCGGGTTACGGACTAGCGGGTGGTACAGATACGCAGTATTTT. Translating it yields CASARAGYGLAGGTDTQYF.

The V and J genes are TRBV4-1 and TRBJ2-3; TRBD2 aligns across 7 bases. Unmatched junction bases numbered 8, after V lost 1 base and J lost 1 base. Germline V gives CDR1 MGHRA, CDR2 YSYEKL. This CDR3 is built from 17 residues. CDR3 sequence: CASSQGATGGGTDTQYF. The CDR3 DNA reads TGCGCCAGCAGCCAAGGGGCTACGGGAGGTGGCACAGATACGCAGTATTTT.

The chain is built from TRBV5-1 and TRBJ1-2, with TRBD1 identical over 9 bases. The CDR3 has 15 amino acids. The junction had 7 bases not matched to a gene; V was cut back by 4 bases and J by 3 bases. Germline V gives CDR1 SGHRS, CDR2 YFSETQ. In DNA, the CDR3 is TGCGCCAGCAGCCCGCGCGGGGACAGGGACTATGGCTACACCTTC. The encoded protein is CASSPRGDRDYGYTF.

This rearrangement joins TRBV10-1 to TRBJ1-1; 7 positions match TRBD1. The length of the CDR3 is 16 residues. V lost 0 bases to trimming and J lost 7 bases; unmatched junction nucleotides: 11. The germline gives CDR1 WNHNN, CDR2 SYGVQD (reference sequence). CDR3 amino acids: CASSESQGVGTVEAFF. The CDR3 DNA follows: TGCGCCAGCAGTGAGTCACAAGGTGTCGGGACAGTTGAAGCTTTCTTT.